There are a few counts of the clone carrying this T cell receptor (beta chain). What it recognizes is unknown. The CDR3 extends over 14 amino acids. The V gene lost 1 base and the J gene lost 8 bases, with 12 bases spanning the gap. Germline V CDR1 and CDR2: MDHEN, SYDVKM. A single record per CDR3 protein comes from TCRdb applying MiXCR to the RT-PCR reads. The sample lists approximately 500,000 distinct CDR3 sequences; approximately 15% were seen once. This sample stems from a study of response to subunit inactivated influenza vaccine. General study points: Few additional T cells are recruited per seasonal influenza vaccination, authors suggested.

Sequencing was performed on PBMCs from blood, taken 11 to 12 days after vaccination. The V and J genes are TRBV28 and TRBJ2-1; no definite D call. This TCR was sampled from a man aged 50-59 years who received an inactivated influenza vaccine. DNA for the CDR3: TGTGCCAGCAGTTTATACTCCGGTGATCATGAGCAGTTCTTC. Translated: CASSLYSGDHEQFF.